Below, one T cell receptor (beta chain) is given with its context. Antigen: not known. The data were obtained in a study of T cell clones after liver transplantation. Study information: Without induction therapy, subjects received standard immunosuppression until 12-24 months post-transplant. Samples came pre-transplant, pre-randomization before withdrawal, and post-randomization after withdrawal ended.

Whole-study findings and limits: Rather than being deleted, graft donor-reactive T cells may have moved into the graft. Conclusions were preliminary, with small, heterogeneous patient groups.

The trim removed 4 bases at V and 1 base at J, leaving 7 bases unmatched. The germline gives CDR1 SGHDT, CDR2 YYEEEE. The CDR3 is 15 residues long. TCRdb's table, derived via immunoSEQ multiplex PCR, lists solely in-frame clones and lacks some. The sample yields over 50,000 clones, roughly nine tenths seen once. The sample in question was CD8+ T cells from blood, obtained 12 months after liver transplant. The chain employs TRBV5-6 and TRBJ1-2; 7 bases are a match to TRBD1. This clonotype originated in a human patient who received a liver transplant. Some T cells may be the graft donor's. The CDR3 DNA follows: TGTGCCAGCAGCCCCCGGGACAGAAATAACTATGGCTACACCTTC. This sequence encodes CASSPRDRNNYGYTF.